This record concerns one T cell receptor beta chain sequence. The data belong to a study of blood T cell repertoires in COVID-19. Whole-study context: PBMCs, B-cell-depleted T cells, or T cells provided the cDNA or gDNA that made up the material.

J was trimmed by 9 bases and V by 5 bases; bases with no gene match: 8. The CDR3 is 14 residues long. Germline V gene lookup returns CDR1 SNHLY and CDR2 FYNNEI. Per the original data handling: Reference gene primer amplification gave nucleated cell count estimates. The protocol was immunoSEQ multiplex PCR, while the TCRdb copy is restricted to in-frame clones and leaves out a portion. That table gives V, J and clone size, and the DNA gave D and trimming. The table lists about 170,000 clones, around four fifths of them singletons. The clonotype was recovered from an elderly woman with acute or convalescent COVID-19. V usage is TRBV2 and J usage is TRBJ2-1; 9 positions agree with TRBD1. Sample: peripheral blood. The CDR3 protein is CASSIRTGAREQFF. CDR3 nucleotides: TGTGCCAGCAGTATCCGGACAGGGGCGCGTGAGCAGTTCTTC.